Below, one TCR beta chain is given with its context. This sample stems from a study of blood T cell repertoires in COVID-19. Study overall: The United States, Italy and Spain provided the acute and convalescent COVID-19 samples. Sources were T cells, B-cell-depleted T cells, or PBMCs; the material itself was cDNA or gDNA.

Germline values: CDR1 LGHNA, CDR2 YNFKEQ. The CDR3 has 15 residues. J gave up 5 bases and V 7 bases, and 8 bases lay outside the gene matches. In the authors' workflow: Amplification of reference gene primers was used by the study to estimate nucleated cell counts. Profiled with immunoSEQ multiplex PCR; TCRdb holds only in-frame clones, not every one. V, J and clone size are taken as reported in that table, and D and trimming were inferred from the DNA itself. The repertoire holds 200,000 to 300,000 clones, with 70% to 90% as singletons. This chain joins TRBV4-2 and TRBJ2-5; 12 bases are a match to TRBD2. This receptor was identified in a middle-aged woman with acute or convalescent COVID-19. The material sequenced was peripheral blood. The CDR3 reads CASTASGGALETQYF. CDR3 in DNA: TGTGCCAGCACCGCTAGCGGGGGGGCCTTGGAGACCCAGTACTTC.